This entry lists 21 T cell receptor beta chains sequenced from one sample in a study of cytomegalovirus exposure and HLA in healthy donors. Primers for the PCR totalled 60 Vbeta and 13 Jbeta. Sequenced by immunoSEQ multiplex PCR; TCRdb stores in-frame clones only, minus some. The repertoire has 110,000 to 150,000 clones, about 85% of them found once; the top ten carry approximately 3%. Sequenced input: PBMCs. These receptors all come from a female donor in good health and CMV-seronegative.

V usage is TRBV18 and J usage is TRBJ1-1, with unresolved D. Trimming removed 4 bases at V and 2 bases at J, with 8 bases between. This CDR3 has 13 residues. CDR1 is KGHSH, CDR2 LQKENI, per germline. For the CDR3, the DNA is TGTGCCAGCTCACGAACAGTAAACACTGAAGCTTTCTTT. Its translation is CASSRTVNTEAFF.

The chain joins TRBV5-1 to TRBJ2-7, with D tentatively TRBD2 (6 bases). Germline V gene lookup returns CDR1 SGHRS and CDR2 YFSETQ. The CDR3 sequence is 14 residues long. Trimming stripped 2 bases from V and 2 bases from J, with 11 bases between. CDR3 residues: CASSLPSDAYEQYF. Written as DNA, the CDR3 is TGCGCCAGCAGCTTACCTAGCGACGCCTACGAGCAGTACTTC.

Written as DNA, the CDR3 is TGCGCCAGCAGCCAAGCTACTAGCGGGGTCTCAGATACGCAGTATTTT. Protein: CASSQATSGVSDTQYF. V is TRBV4-3 and J is TRBJ2-3; TRBD2 aligns across 10 bases. The V and J ends lost 1 base and 4 bases, in that order; junction bases with no gene match: 5. CDR1 and CDR2 (germline): LGHNA, YSLEER. The CDR3 consists of 16 residues.

The chain has TRBV28 and TRBJ1-2, with D perhaps TRBD1 (5 bases). Germline CDR1 and CDR2: MDHEN and SYDVKM. With 9 bases removed from V and 4 bases from J, the gap between germline ends came to 18 bases. The CDR3 contains 14 residues. CDR3 protein: CASRGVGGVYGYTF. The CDR3 DNA reads as TGTGCCAGTCGGGGAGTGGGGGGAGTCTATGGCTACACCTTC.

Only a few counts were recorded for this clone. This chain joins TRBV6-6 and TRBJ2-2; tentatively, D is TRBD2 (6 bases). Trimming cost V 7 bases and J 7 bases, with 16 bases left between them. The CDR3 has 14 residues. The germline gives CDR1 MNHNY, CDR2 SVGAGI (reference sequence). The chain's CDR3 is CASIRPGDGGELFF. CDR3 in DNA: TGTGCCAGCATTCGTCCGGGGGATGGCGGGGAGCTGTTTTTT.

This sequence joins TRBV7-2 and TRBJ2-5, with TRBD2 matching over 7 bases. The trim removed 6 bases at V and 5 bases at J, leaving 12 bases unmatched. Germline CDR1 reads SGHTA; CDR2 reads FQGNSA. The CDR3 sequence is 15 residues long. The CDR3 sequence: CASSTTGEGLETQYF. In DNA, the CDR3 is TGTGCCAGCAGTACAACGGGGGAGGGCTTGGAGACCCAGTACTTC.

The chain is built from TRBV5-4 and TRBJ2-2, with 7 bases matching TRBD2. Germline loops: CDR1 SGHNT, CDR2 YYREEE (reference sequence). CDR3 length equals 16 residues. Losses at the gene ends were 4 bases for V and 6 bases for J; bases not matched to a gene: 12. CDR3 in amino acids: CASSGGGQALAGELFF. The CDR3 region has the DNA TGTGCCAGCAGCGGCGGGGGTCAAGCTCTCGCCGGGGAGCTGTTTTTT.

About this clone itself: A read error may produce the germline difference seen at one junction end. V usage is TRBV10-2 and J usage is TRBJ1-2, with D perhaps matching TRBD1 (5 bases). The germline V gene has CDR1 WSHSY and CDR2 SAAADI. CDR3 size: 11 residues. CDR3 nucleotides: TGCGCCAGCAGTGAGTCGACTCAGGGAATCTTC. Residues: CASSESTQGIF.

The chain recombines TRBV4-3 with TRBJ2-1; 7 bases fit TRBD2. V lost 4 bases, J lost 9 bases, and 9 bases stayed unmatched. Germline CDR1 LGHNA, CDR2 YSLEER. The length of the CDR3 is 14 residues. The CDR3 DNA reads as TGCGCCAGCAGCCCATCATTGGGGGGGGGTGAGCAGTTCTTC. Translated: CASSPSLGGGEQFF.

The chain combines TRBV5-1 with TRBJ2-2; 7 bases map to TRBD1. Germline lookup yields CDR1 SGHRS and CDR2 YFSETQ. Trimming cost V 2 bases and J 6 bases; bases outside gene matches: 4. The CDR3 is 14 amino acids. The CDR3 region is CASSFLQGAGELFF. The CDR3 DNA follows: TGCGCCAGCAGCTTCCTCCAGGGGGCCGGGGAGCTGTTTTTT.

This clone was detected only a few times. The V and J genes are TRBV5-1 and TRBJ1-5; no clear D gene. V dropped 4 bases and J dropped 10 bases, with 15 bases sitting between them. Germline V lookup: CDR1 SGHRS, CDR2 YFSETQ. The CDR3 contains 13 residues. The CDR3 sequence is CASSLSPSGPQHF. DNA of the CDR3: TGCGCCAGCAGCCTCTCGCCCTCAGGACCCCAGCATTTT.

CDR3 DNA: TGTGCCAGTAGAGGATGGAGAAGGGAGAGCAATCAGCCCCAGCATTTT. This gives the protein CASRGWRRESNQPQHF. This chain connects TRBV19 to TRBJ1-5; D remains ambiguous. Per germline, CDR1 LNHDA and CDR2 SQIVND (reference sequence). This CDR3 is 16 amino acids long. Trimming pared 6 bases from V and 1 base from J, leaving 16 bases between.

This chain connects TRBV9 to TRBJ1-1, with unresolved D. The CDR3 runs to 17 residues. The V gene's germline CDR1 is SGDLS and CDR2 YYNGEE. V was shortened by 2 bases and J by 3 bases, with 20 bases between the two germline ends. The CDR3 loop reads CASSVRGKVSADTEAFF. CDR3 sequence (DNA): TGTGCCAGCAGCGTGAGAGGAAAAGTGAGCGCGGACACTGAAGCTTTCTTT.

The V call is TRBV5-1, the J call TRBJ2-5; 9 bases fit TRBD1. The end of the DNA fits TRBJ2-7 better, so the J call may be wrong. The CDR3 is made up of 17 amino acids. Germline CDR1 reads SGHRS; CDR2 reads YFSETQ. CDR3 sequence: CASSLRTGARSSYEQYF. The CDR3 nucleotides are TGCGCCAGCAGCTTGAGGACAGGGGCTAGGAGCTCCTACGAGCAGTACTTC.

CDR3 in DNA: TGTGCCAGCAGCTTTACAGTAATCGAGCAGTACTTC. It translates to CASSFTVIEQYF. The chain joins TRBV7-9 to TRBJ2-7, with D unresolved. Trimming pared 3 bases from V and 6 bases from J, leaving 9 bases between. The germline CDR1 and CDR2 sequences are SEHNR and FQNEAQ (reference sequence). The CDR3 loop spans 12 amino acids. Filled out from reference TRBV7-9 and TRBJ2-7, the complete variable domain reads DTGVSQNPRHKITKRGQNVTFRCDPISEHNRLYWYRQTLGQGPEFLTYFQNEAQLEKSRLLSDRFSAERPKGSFSTLEIQRTEQGDSAMYLCASSFTVIEQYFGPGTRLTVT.

The chain recombines TRBV9 with TRBJ1-2; tentative D call: TRBD1 (6 bases). Trimming left V 2 bases short and J 2 bases short, with 13 bases between. CDR3 size: 15 residues. The germline V gene has CDR1 SGDLS and CDR2 YYNGEE. CDR3 sequence reads: CASSVVTGLNYGYTF. In nucleotides, the CDR3 is TGTGCCAGCAGCGTTGTTACAGGGTTAAACTATGGCTACACCTTC.

The chain has TRBV27 and TRBJ2-1; a possible D gene is TRBD1 (5 bases). Between the trimmed V and J ends, which lost 5 bases and 6 bases, there was a span of 29 bases. The length of the CDR3 is 19 residues. Germline V gene lookup returns CDR1 MNHEY and CDR2 SMNVEV (reference sequence). In DNA, the CDR3 is TGTGCCAGCAGTAGCCCACCCCCAGGGAATACTTATCTTGGCAATGAGCAGTTCTTC. This sequence encodes CASSSPPPGNTYLGNEQFF.

The chain has TRBV4-3 and TRBJ1-2, with D possibly being TRBD1 (6 bases). In germline, CDR1 is LGHNA, CDR2 YSLEER. This CDR3 contains 15 residues. Between the trimmed V and J ends, which lost 4 bases and 4 bases, there was a span of 16 bases. CDR3 loop: CASSPDPQGTYGYTF. The CDR3, as DNA: TGCGCCAGCAGCCCAGACCCACAGGGCACCTATGGCTACACCTTC.

This clone occurred once. CDR3 sequence: CASSSSAGGAGELFF. CDR3 coding DNA: TGTGCCAGCAGCTCATCGGCGGGAGGAGCCGGGGAGCTGTTTTTT. This chain joins TRBV7-2 and TRBJ2-2; TRBD2 agrees at 8 bases. The J segment lost 6 bases and the V segment lost 4 bases, leaving 7 bases of the junction unmatched. The CDR3 extends over 15 amino acids. Germline V gene sequence: CDR1 SGHTA, CDR2 FQGNSA.

V usage is TRBV6-5 and J usage is TRBJ1-2; D is undetermined. The CDR3 runs 13 residues. Germline CDR1 reads MNHEY; CDR2 reads SVGAGI. The V end lost 2 bases, the J end lost 2 bases, and 6 bases lay between the germline ends. CDR3 sequence (DNA): TGTGCCAGCAGTTACAGCCCAAACTATGGCTACACCTTC. Amino acid sequence: CASSYSPNYGYTF.

The chain links TRBV28 to TRBJ2-1; TRBD2 is a possible D gene (6 bases). Germline CDR1 is MDHEN and CDR2 is SYDVKM. Between the trimmed V and J ends, which lost 5 bases and 5 bases, there was a span of 16 bases. The CDR3 totals 15 residues. CDR3 protein: CASSAASALNNEQFF. The CDR3 DNA is TGTGCCAGCAGTGCCGCTAGCGCGTTAAACAATGAGCAGTTCTTC. Full variable domain (outside the CDR3, taken from reference TRBV28 and TRBJ2-1): DVKVTQSSRYLVKRTGEKVFLECVQDMDHENMFWYRQDPGLGLRLIYFSYDVKMKEKGDIPEGYSVSREKKERFSLILESASTNQTSMYLCASSAASALNNEQFFGPGTRLTVL.